The 31 T cell receptor beta chains below were found in one sample sequenced in a study of blood T cell repertoires in COVID-19. Only in-frame clones appear in the TCRdb table, and some are missing; sequencing was by immunoSEQ multiplex PCR. Here the sample spans hundreds of thousands of clones, 65% to 85% being singletons. The sample taken for sequencing was peripheral blood. These receptors originate from a woman aged 40 to 50 with active or convalescent COVID-19.

The chain couples TRBV5-5 to TRBJ1-2; D gene unclear. Germline CDR1 reads SGHKS; CDR2 reads YYEKEE (reference sequence). The V end lost 0 bases, the J end lost 5 bases, and 11 bases lay between the germline ends. The CDR3 consists of 14 residues. Written as DNA, the CDR3 is TGTGCCAGCAGCTTGGGAGGAACGGCGTATGGCTACACCTTC. This translates into CASSLGGTAYGYTF. The whole variable domain, filled in from reference TRBV5-5 and TRBJ1-2, reads DAGVTQSPTHLIKTRGQQVTLRCSPISGHKSVSWYQQVLGQGPQFIFQYYEKEERGRGNFPDRFSARQFPNYSSELNVNALLLGDSALYLCASSLGGTAYGYTFGSGTRLTVV.

This clone has just a few counts. The rearrangement links TRBV30 to TRBJ1-2; perhaps TRBD1 as D (5 bases). The CDR3 sequence is 15 residues long. The germline CDR1 and CDR2 sequences are GTSNPN and SVGIG (reference sequence). V was cut by 3 bases and J by 5 bases, with 19 bases left in between. In DNA, the CDR3 is TGTGCCTGGAGCGGACTAGGGGCCGGTTCTTATGGCTACACCTTC. This sequence encodes CAWSGLGAGSYGYTF.

This clone occurred once. CDR3 protein: CASSFGHSEQYV. The CDR3 DNA is TGTGCCAGCAGCTTTGGGCACTCGGAGCAGTACGTC. The V call is TRBV5-6, the J call TRBJ2-7; D is ambiguous. The CDR3 has 12 amino acids. The ends were cut back, 2 bases at V and 7 bases at J, with 10 bases in the middle. Germline V gene lookup returns CDR1 SGHDT and CDR2 YYEEEE.

The chain carries TRBV30 and TRBJ1-1; D uncertain. This CDR3 has 13 residues. The germline gives CDR1 GTSNPN, CDR2 SVGIG (reference sequence). Trimming cost V 6 bases and J 0 bases, with 11 bases left between them. CDR3 bases: TGTGCCTGTCTTAGCATGATGAACACTGAAGCTTTCTTT. Protein product: CACLSMMNTEAFF.

This chain connects TRBV6-5 to TRBJ1-2; D gene unclear. The CDR3 is made up of 15 amino acids. V gave up 8 bases and J gave up 3 bases, with 19 bases separating them. Germline V lookup: CDR1 MNHEY, CDR2 SVGAGI. Here the CDR3 reads CASGRKPFTDYGYTF. In DNA form, the CDR3 reads TGTGCCAGCGGGAGAAAGCCTTTTACGGACTATGGCTACACCTTC.

The J gene is TRBJ1-5, the V gene TRBV28; 8 bases fit TRBD1. Trimming cost V 4 bases and J 3 bases; bases outside gene matches: 5. This CDR3 has 15 residues. Per the germline V gene, CDR1 is MDHEN and CDR2 is SYDVKM. The CDR3 sequence: CASSSGTGFNQPQHF. The CDR3 bases are TGTGCCAGCAGTTCTGGGACAGGTTTCAATCAGCCCCAGCATTTT.

The rearrangement joins TRBV11-2 to TRBJ1-5, with 7 bases lining up with TRBD1. Per the germline V gene, CDR1 is SGHAT and CDR2 is FQNNGV. There are 15 residues in the CDR3. Unmatched junction bases numbered 5, after V lost 6 bases and J lost 0 bases. CDR3 nucleotides: TGTGCCAGCAGTTTACAGGGGTATAGCAATCAGCCCCAGCATTTT. As protein: CASSLQGYSNQPQHF.

The chain employs TRBV2 and TRBJ1-2; TRBD1 aligns across 12 bases. V trimming: 6 bases; J trimming: 7 bases; junction bases outside the gene matches: 6. The germline CDR1 and CDR2 sequences are SNHLY and FYNNEI. The length of the CDR3 is 14 residues. The DNA for the CDR3 is TGTGCCAGCAGGCCCGGGACAGGGGGCACTGGCTACACCTTC. It translates to CASRPGTGGTGYTF.

This chain uses TRBV4-1 with TRBJ2-7, with a tentative D call TRBD2 (5 bases). This CDR3 has 13 residues. V was pared by 5 bases and J by 7 bases, with 15 bases between. Germline assignment: CDR1 MGHRA and CDR2 YSYEKL. The chain's CDR3 is CASSKDDRREQYF. CDR3 nucleotides: TGCGCCAGCAGCAAGGACGACCGGAGGGAGCAGTACTTC.

The V and J genes are TRBV7-3 and TRBJ2-3; 12 bases fit TRBD2. The CDR3 runs 15 residues. Germline CDR1 SGHTA, CDR2 FQGTGA. V lost 5 bases and J lost 6; bases outside the gene matches: 6. Here the CDR3 DNA reads TGTGCCAGCAGCCCAACTAGCGGGGGGTACGATACGCAGTATTTT. Its translation is CASSPTSGGYDTQYF.

The chain couples TRBV11-2 to TRBJ1-1; no clear D. CDR1 and CDR2 (germline): SGHAT, FQNNGV. The germline V and J ends were trimmed by 2 bases and 0 bases, with 7 bases remaining between them. CDR3 length: 14 amino acids. The CDR3 reads CASSLQRMNTEAFF. The DNA of the CDR3 is TGTGCCAGCAGCTTACAGCGGATGAACACTGAAGCTTTCTTT.

The chain links TRBV29-1 to TRBJ1-4; a weak D match, TRBD1 (6 bases). V was cut by 4 bases and J by 1 base, with 16 bases left in between. There are 16 residues in the CDR3. The germline gives CDR1 SQVTM, CDR2 ANQGSEA. The CDR3 loop is CSVGLQGSRTNEKLFF. The CDR3 DNA sequence: TGCAGCGTTGGTCTTCAGGGGTCGAGAACTAATGAAAAACTGTTTTTT.

V usage is TRBV5-4 and J usage is TRBJ1-2; 8 bases are a match to TRBD1. The CDR3 runs to 16 residues. Germline values: CDR1 SGHNT, CDR2 YYREEE (reference sequence). V lost 0 bases to trimming and J lost 4 bases; unmatched junction nucleotides: 8. CDR3 amino acids: CASSLAPGGTIYGYTF. The CDR3 region has the DNA TGTGCCAGCAGCTTGGCCCCAGGGGGCACAATCTATGGCTACACCTTC.

V and J are TRBV7-3 and TRBJ2-3; D is perhaps TRBD1 (5 bases). V was pared by 4 bases and J by 1 base, with 15 bases between. CDR3 size: 16 residues. Germline loops: CDR1 SGHTA, CDR2 FQGTGA. In DNA form, the CDR3 reads TGTGCCAGCAGCTCCCAGGGAAATCGGGGCACAGATACGCAGTATTTT. It encodes CASSSQGNRGTDTQYF.

In its sample, this clone was seen a few times. The J gene is TRBJ2-2, the V gene TRBV18; TRBD1 might be the D (6 bases). CDR3 length: 13 residues. The V and J ends lost 8 bases and 6 bases respectively, with 13 bases between them. Germline CDR1 reads KGHSH; CDR2 reads LQKENI. CDR3 sequence (DNA): TGTGCCAGCGCAGAACAGGGTCCCGGGGAGCTGTTTTTT. Translating gives CASAEQGPGELFF.

The rearrangement links TRBV11-2 to TRBJ1-5; TRBD1 agrees at 9 bases. Losses at the gene ends were 1 base for V and 4 bases for J; bases not matched to a gene: 2. This CDR3 spans 15 amino acids. Germline values: CDR1 SGHAT, CDR2 FQNNGV. The DNA of the CDR3 is TGTGCCAGCAGCTTAGGGGACAGGGATAATCAGCCCCAGCATTTT. Translated, it gives CASSLGDRDNQPQHF.

This clone appeared many times. J is TRBJ1-1 and V is TRBV10-1; D remains ambiguous. CDR1 and CDR2 from the germline V gene are WNHNN and SYGVQD (reference sequence). The CDR3 contains 11 residues. The V end lost 3 bases, the J end lost 6 bases, and 5 bases lay between the germline ends. CDR3 DNA: TGCGCCAGCAGTGACGGGGCTGAAGCTTTCTTT. It is translated as CASSDGAEAFF.

This clone appeared a single time. The gene calls are TRBV28 and TRBJ2-7; TRBD1 matches at 7 bases. The CDR3 is 11 residues long. The germline V gene encodes CDR1 MDHEN and CDR2 SYDVKM. The V and J ends lost 4 bases and 9 bases, in that order; junction bases with no gene match: 3. CDR3 nucleotide sequence: TGTGCCAGCAGTTCCGCAGGGGGGCAGTACGTC. Its protein product is CASSSAGGQYV.

The CDR3 DNA sequence: TGTGCCAGTAGTATCGACAGGCCCCTAACACCTGGGGCCAACGTCCTGACTTTC. Translating it yields CASSIDRPLTPGANVLTF. J is TRBJ2-6 and V is TRBV19; a possible D gene is TRBD1 (6 bases). V gave up 3 bases and J gave up 2 bases, with 17 bases separating them. This CDR3 has 18 residues. The V gene's germline CDR1 is LNHDA and CDR2 SQIVND (reference sequence).

The gene calls are TRBV19 and TRBJ2-4; 10 positions agree with TRBD1. CDR1 and CDR2 from the germline V gene are LNHDA and SQIVND (reference sequence). The ends lost 7 bases at V and 7 bases at J; junction bases unmatched: 1. This CDR3 has 12 amino acids. The CDR3 is CASTGQGNIQYF. CDR3 DNA: TGTGCCAGTACGGGACAGGGGAACATTCAGTACTTC. The whole variable domain, remainder taken from reference TRBV19 and TRBJ2-4, is DGGITQSPKYLFRKEGQNVTLSCEQNLNHDAMYWYRQDPGQGLRLIYYSQIVNDFQKGDIAEGYSVSREKKESFPLTVTSAQKNPTAFYLCASTGQGNIQYFGAGTRLSVL.

This chain uses TRBV5-1 with TRBJ2-7; possible D gene TRBD1, 7 bases. Looked up from germline, CDR1 is SGHRS and CDR2 is YFSETQ. The germline V and J ends were trimmed by 5 bases and 6 bases, with 18 bases remaining between them. The CDR3 has 14 amino acids. The CDR3 coding sequence is TGCGCCAGCAGTCCCGACAGGGAGGTCGGCGAGCAGTACTTC. Translated, it gives CASSPDREVGEQYF.

V and J are TRBV3-1 (or the pseudogene TRBV3-2) and TRBJ1-1; D gene ambiguous. Trimming left V 4 bases short and J 4 bases short, with 10 bases between. The CDR3 sequence is 13 residues long. Germline V lookup: CDR1 LGHDT, CDR2 YNNKEL (reference sequence). CDR3 sequence (DNA): TGTGCCAGCAGCCGGAGGGAAGCCACTGAAGCTTTCTTT. Protein sequence: CASSRREATEAFF.

This clone came up a few times. This chain connects TRBV5-4 to TRBJ2-7; tentative D call: TRBD1 (5 bases). V lost 2 bases and J 5 bases, leaving 14 bases between the germline ends. Germline V gene lookup returns CDR1 SGHNT and CDR2 YYREEE (reference sequence). This CDR3 has 14 amino acids. The CDR3 region is CASSLAGSSHEQYF. CDR3 DNA: TGTGCCAGCAGCTTAGCAGGGTCAAGCCACGAGCAGTACTTC.

The rearrangement uses TRBV7-9 and TRBJ2-1, with 13 bases aligning to TRBD2. The CDR3 has 16 residues. J lost 11 bases, V lost 6 bases, and 13 bases had no gene match. Germline-derived CDR1 and CDR2 are SEHNR and FQNEAQ (reference sequence). CDR3 coding DNA: TGTGCCAGCAGTCCGGGGGCCGGGACTAGCGGGGAAAAGCAGTTCTTC. Translated, it gives CASSPGAGTSGEKQFF.

V is TRBV2 and J is TRBJ1-1; 8 nucleotides agree with TRBD1. CDR1 and CDR2 from the germline V gene are SNHLY and FYNNEI. V lost 7 bases, J lost 4 bases, and 11 bases stayed unmatched. This CDR3 has 15 residues. The CDR3 loop reads CASNTGRTGITEAFF. Written as DNA, the CDR3 is TGTGCCAGCAACACTGGCCGGACAGGGATCACTGAAGCTTTCTTT.

The CDR3 loop reads CASSLVGQDYNEQFF. CDR3 nucleotides: TGTGCCAGCAGCTTGGTGGGACAGGATTACAATGAGCAGTTCTTC. This chain uses TRBV5-4 with TRBJ2-1; the match to TRBD1 covers 8 bases. Germline V gene lookup returns CDR1 SGHNT and CDR2 YYREEE (reference sequence). The CDR3 runs 15 residues. V lost 0 bases to trimming and J lost 4 bases; unmatched junction nucleotides: 3.

Many counts were recorded for this clone. This sequence joins TRBV6-5 and TRBJ1-6; 7 nucleotides agree with TRBD1. The ends lost 5 bases at V and 6 bases at J; junction bases unmatched: 7. The CDR3 spans 15 residues. In germline, CDR1 is MNHEY, CDR2 SVGAGI. The CDR3 spells CASSIRDSPNSPLHF. CDR3 bases: TGTGCCAGCAGTATAAGGGACAGCCCTAATTCACCCCTCCACTTT.

The chain joins TRBV12-3 or TRBV12-4 to TRBJ1-4; D gene unclear. The V end was cut by 6 bases, the J end by 13 bases, with 18 bases between. There are 13 residues in the CDR3. The CDR3 loop is CASSPGMTRGLFF. CDR3 DNA sequence: TGTGCCAGCAGCCCGGGAATGACGCGAGGACTGTTTTTT.

The chain uses TRBV5-3 and TRBJ2-3; a possible D gene is TRBD1 (6 bases). TRBV5-3 is recorded as an ORF, its role being uncertain. V was cut by 0 bases and J by 4 bases, with 12 bases left in between. The CDR3 contains 15 residues. The CDR3 bases are TGTGCCAGAAGCTTGGCACAGGGTGTGCCAGATACGCAGTATTTT. Translating gives CARSLAQGVPDTQYF.

This rearrangement joins TRBV24-1 to TRBJ1-5, with 7 nucleotides matching TRBD1. This CDR3 has 14 amino acids. Trimming took 4 bases from V and 4 from J; bases not matched to a gene: 3. CDR1 and CDR2 (germline): KGHDR, SFDVKD. The CDR3, as DNA: TGTGCCACCAGTGACCCCAGGGGGAATCAGCCCCAGCATTTT. The encoded protein is CATSDPRGNQPQHF.

This chain uses TRBV12-2 with TRBJ2-5; TRBD2 is taken as the D call from the table, unchecked against the DNA. TRBV12-2 is a pseudogene. This CDR3 region has 19 residues. Written as DNA, the CDR3 is TGTGCAAGTCGCTCACACATCCACAAAGGGAGCGGGGGGAACGAGACCCAGTACTTC. Its translation is CASRSHIHKGSGGNETQYF.